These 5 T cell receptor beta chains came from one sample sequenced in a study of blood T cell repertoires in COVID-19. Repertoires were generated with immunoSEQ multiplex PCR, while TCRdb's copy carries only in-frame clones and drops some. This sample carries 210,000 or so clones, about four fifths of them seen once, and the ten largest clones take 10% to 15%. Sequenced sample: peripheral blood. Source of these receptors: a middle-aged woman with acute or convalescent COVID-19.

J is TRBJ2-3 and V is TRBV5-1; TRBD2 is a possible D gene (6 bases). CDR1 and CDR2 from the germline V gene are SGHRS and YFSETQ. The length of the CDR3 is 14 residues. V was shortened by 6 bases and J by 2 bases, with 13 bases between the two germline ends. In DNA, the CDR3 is TGCGCCAGCACAAGGGACTTCCCCACAGATACGCAGTATTTT. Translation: CASTRDFPTDTQYF.

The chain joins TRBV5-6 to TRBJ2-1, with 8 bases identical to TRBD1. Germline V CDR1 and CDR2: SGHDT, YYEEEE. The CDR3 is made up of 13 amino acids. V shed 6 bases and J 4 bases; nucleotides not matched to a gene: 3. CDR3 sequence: CASTRDRYNEQFF. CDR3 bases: TGTGCCAGCACAAGGGACAGGTACAATGAGCAGTTCTTC.

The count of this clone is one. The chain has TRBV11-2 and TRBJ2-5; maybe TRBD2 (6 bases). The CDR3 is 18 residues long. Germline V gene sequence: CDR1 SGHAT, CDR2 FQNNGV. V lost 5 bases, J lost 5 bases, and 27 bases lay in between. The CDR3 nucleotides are TGTGCCAGCAGCCCTGGTAGGAGGAGGGAGAGTGGGGTGGAGACCCAGTACTTC. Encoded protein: CASSPGRRRESGVETQYF.

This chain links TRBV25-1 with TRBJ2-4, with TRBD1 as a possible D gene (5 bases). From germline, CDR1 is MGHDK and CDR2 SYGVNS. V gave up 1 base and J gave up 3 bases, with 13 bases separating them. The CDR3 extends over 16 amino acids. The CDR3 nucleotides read TGTGCCAGCAGTGAATCAACAGGAGCTCACAAAAACATTCAGTACTTC. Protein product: CASSESTGAHKNIQYF. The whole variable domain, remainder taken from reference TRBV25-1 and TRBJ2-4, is EADIYQTPRYLVIGTGKKITLECSQTMGHDKMYWYQQDPGMELHLIHYSYGVNSTEKGDLSSESTVSRIRTEHFPLTLESARPSHTSQYLCASSESTGAHKNIQYFGAGTRLSVL.

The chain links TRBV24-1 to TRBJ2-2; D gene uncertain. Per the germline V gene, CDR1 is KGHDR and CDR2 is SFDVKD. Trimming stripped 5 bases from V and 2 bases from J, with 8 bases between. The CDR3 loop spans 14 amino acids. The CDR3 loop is CATSGPVNTGELFF. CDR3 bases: TGTGCCACCAGTGGCCCAGTCAACACCGGGGAGCTGTTTTTT.